This T cell receptor beta chain was profiled in a study of cytotoxic CD8 clonotypes in ibrutinib-treated CLL. This CDR3 comprises 15 residues. The V segment lost 2 bases and the J segment 2 bases; nucleotides outside the gene matches: 2. CDR1 is SGDLS, CDR2 YYNGEE, per germline. This table comes from immunoSEQ multiplex PCR, and its TCRdb copy is limited to in-frame clones, with some not included. Among roughly 130,000 clones, approximately 89% were seen once, and the ten largest hold less than 14%. V is TRBV9 and J is TRBJ1-5; TRBD1 matches at 9 bases. The sample here was PBMCs, taken after 12 months of ibrutinib treatment. This sequence was found in a human donor with chronic lymphocytic leukemia. CDR3 protein: CASSVGQGGNQPQHF. In nucleotides, the CDR3 is TGTGCCAGCAGCGTGGGACAGGGAGGCAATCAGCCCCAGCATTTT.